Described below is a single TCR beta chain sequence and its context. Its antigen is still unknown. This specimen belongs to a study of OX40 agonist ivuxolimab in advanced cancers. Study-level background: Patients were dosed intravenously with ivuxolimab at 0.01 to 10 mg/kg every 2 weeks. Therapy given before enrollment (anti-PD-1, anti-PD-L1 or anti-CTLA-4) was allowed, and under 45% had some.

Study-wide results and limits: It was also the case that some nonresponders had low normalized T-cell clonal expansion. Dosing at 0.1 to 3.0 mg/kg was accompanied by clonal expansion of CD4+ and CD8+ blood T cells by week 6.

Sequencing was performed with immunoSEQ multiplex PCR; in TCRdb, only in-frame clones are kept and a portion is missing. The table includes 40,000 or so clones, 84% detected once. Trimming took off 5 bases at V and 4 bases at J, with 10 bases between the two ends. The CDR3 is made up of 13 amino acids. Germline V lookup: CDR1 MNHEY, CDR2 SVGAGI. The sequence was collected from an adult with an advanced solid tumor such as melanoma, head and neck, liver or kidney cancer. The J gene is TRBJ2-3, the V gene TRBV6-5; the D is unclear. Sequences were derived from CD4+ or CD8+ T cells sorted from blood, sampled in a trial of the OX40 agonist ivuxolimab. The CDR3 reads CASSGPRADTQYF. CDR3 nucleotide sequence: TGTGCCAGCAGTGGGCCTAGGGCAGATACGCAGTATTTT.